A single sample is the source of the 14 T cell receptor beta chains below, sequenced in a study of shared clonotypes between healthy human individuals. Naive CD8 cells lacked CD45RO and underwent positive selection for CCR7, leaving out terminally differentiated effector memory CD45RA+ cells. Using immunoSEQ multiplex PCR, the repertoire was profiled, and TCRdb retains in-frame clones only, with some absent. The sample contains more than 2 million clones, approximately 95% of which appear only once. Material for sequencing was naive CD8+ T cells sorted from blood. Every receptor here comes from a man younger than 30 in good health.

V and J are TRBV27 and TRBJ2-1; the match to TRBD2 covers 10 bases. Germline-derived CDR1 and CDR2 are MNHEY and SMNVEV (reference sequence). The CDR3 runs 18 residues. J was trimmed by 3 bases and V by 5 bases; bases with no gene match: 13. The CDR3 loop reads CASSPDAKREGYYNEQFF. Here the CDR3 DNA reads TGTGCCAGCAGTCCAGATGCTAAGCGGGAGGGGTACTACAATGAGCAGTTCTTC.

The V gene is TRBV11-2, the J gene TRBJ2-5; no clear D gene. V lost 1 base and J 5 bases, leaving 23 bases between the germline ends. CDR3 size: 18 residues. Germline CDR1 reads SGHAT; CDR2 reads FQNNGV. The DNA for the CDR3 is TGTGCCAGCAGCTTAGTTCCCGAGGCTCCTTCTCCCGGGGAGACCCAGTACTTC. It encodes CASSLVPEAPSPGETQYF.

The chain is built from TRBV14 and TRBJ2-1; D gene ambiguous. With 5 bases removed from V and 8 bases from J, the gap between germline ends came to 16 bases. CDR1 and CDR2 from the germline V gene are SGHDN and FVKESK. The length of the CDR3 is 14 residues. The CDR3 spells CASSFLAAWDEQFF. In nucleotides, the CDR3 is TGTGCCAGCAGCTTTCTGGCGGCGTGGGATGAGCAGTTCTTC. Full variable domain (outside the CDR3, taken from reference TRBV14 and TRBJ2-1): EAGVTQFPSHSVIEKGQTVTLRCDPISGHDNLYWYRRVMGKEIKFLLHFVKESKQDESGMPNNRFLAERTGGTYSTLKVQPAELEDSGVYFCASSFLAAWDEQFFGPGTRLTVL.

The V gene is TRBV5-4, the J gene TRBJ1-1; D ambiguous. The CDR3 length is 13 residues. Germline lookup yields CDR1 SGHNT and CDR2 YYREEE (reference sequence). V was shortened by 7 bases and J by 5 bases, with 15 bases between the two germline ends. The CDR3 loop reads CASLPGGGTEAFF. The CDR3 DNA is TGTGCCAGCCTCCCGGGTGGAGGAACTGAAGCTTTCTTT. The full variable domain, completed using reference TRBV5-4 and TRBJ1-1, is ETGVTQSPTHLIKTRGQQVTLRCSSQSGHNTVSWYQQALGQGPQFIFQYYREEENGRGNFPPRFSGLQFPNYSSELNVNALELDDSALYLCASLPGGGTEAFFGQGTRLTVV.

This clone was seen repeatedly, ten times or more. The chain combines TRBV28 with TRBJ1-6; 10 bases line up with TRBD1. The germline CDR1 and CDR2 sequences are MDHEN and SYDVKM. This CDR3 spans 15 amino acids. V was pared by 4 bases and J by 10 bases, with 7 bases of the junction left unmatched. CDR3 region: CASSSRQGAWSPLHF. The CDR3 DNA reads TGTGCCAGCAGTTCCCGACAGGGGGCCTGGTCACCCCTCCACTTT.

V is TRBV6-1 and J is TRBJ1-5; TRBD1 matches at 8 bases. The CDR3 covers 15 residues. The V gene's germline CDR1 is MNHNS and CDR2 SASEGT. V was clipped by 6 bases and J by 5 bases; unmatched bases: 9. The CDR3 DNA is TGTGCCAGCAGGGACAGGGTTTTGTGGGATCAGCCCCAGCATTTT. Its protein is CASRDRVLWDQPQHF.

This clone occurred once. CDR3 DNA: TGTGCCAGCAGGCAGGGTAATGGCTACACCTTC. This sequence encodes CASRQGNGYTF. The chain is built from TRBV27 and TRBJ1-2; D possibly corresponds to TRBD1 (5 bases). V was shortened by 6 bases and J by 6 bases, with 8 bases between the two germline ends. The CDR3 length is 11 residues. Germline assignment: CDR1 MNHEY and CDR2 SMNVEV (reference sequence).

This sequence joins TRBV2 and TRBJ2-2, with D possibly TRBD2 on 6 matching bases. The CDR3 has 18 residues. Germline loops: CDR1 SNHLY, CDR2 FYNNEI. The V end lost 5 bases, the J end lost 0 bases, and 19 bases lay between the germline ends. The CDR3 is CASSSTLFPGANTGELFF. The CDR3, as DNA: TGTGCCAGCAGTTCGACTCTTTTTCCGGGGGCGAACACCGGGGAGCTGTTTTTT.

This clone has just one count. The rearrangement joins TRBV6-5 to TRBJ2-5; 9 bases line up with TRBD1. CDR3 length: 15 amino acids. Germline V gene data show CDR1 as MNHEY and CDR2 as SVGAGI. Trimming removed 6 bases from V and 4 bases from J; junction bases left unmatched: 9. CDR3 coding DNA: TGTGCCAGCAGCCTATCGCCGGGACAGGGAGAGACCCAGTACTTC. Amino acids: CASSLSPGQGETQYF.

This clone has a single count. The chain joins TRBV9 to TRBJ2-7; 9 bases fit TRBD1. Germline CDR1 reads SGDLS; CDR2 reads YYNGEE. Trimming removed 2 bases from V and 1 base from J; junction bases left unmatched: 4. There are 15 residues in the CDR3. The CDR3 DNA follows: TGTGCCAGCAGCGTGGGGGACAGGGTTTCCTACGAGCAGTACTTC. It is translated as CASSVGDRVSYEQYF.

The chain is built from TRBV4-3 and TRBJ2-1; 10 bases fit TRBD2. After removal of 0 bases from V and 6 bases from J, the junction contained 5 bases not matched to a gene. CDR1 and CDR2 (germline): LGHNA, YSLEER. The CDR3 covers 16 residues. In nucleotides, the CDR3 is TGCGCCAGCAGCCAAGAGGGAGCGGGAGGGCGCAATGAGCAGTTCTTC. Amino acid sequence: CASSQEGAGGRNEQFF.

The V and J genes are TRBV11-3 and TRBJ2-2, with D hard to call. The CDR3 is made up of 14 amino acids. From germline, CDR1 is SGHNT and CDR2 YENEEA. Trimming removed 4 bases at V and 4 bases at J, with 10 bases between. In nucleotides, the CDR3 is TGTGCCAGCAGCTCCGCCAGTGGCACCGGGGAGCTGTTTTTT. This sequence encodes CASSSASGTGELFF. Based on the CDR3 plus reference TRBV11-3 and TRBJ2-2, the full variable domain is EAGVVQSPRYKIIEKKQPVAFWCNPISGHNTLYWYLQNLGQGPELLIRYENEEAVDDSQLPKDRFSAERLKGVDSTLKIQPAELGDSAVYLCASSSASGTGELFFGEGSRLTVL.

Only one count was recorded for this clone. This rearrangement joins TRBV6-1 to TRBJ2-1, with TRBD2 identical over 9 bases. The CDR3 loop spans 20 amino acids. With V trimmed by 1 base and J by 5 bases, 18 bases remained unmatched. CDR1 and CDR2 (germline): MNHNS, SASEGT. The CDR3 is CASSEVGIGSSGDLNNEQFF. The CDR3 region has the DNA TGTGCCAGCAGTGAAGTTGGAATCGGGTCTAGCGGGGACCTAAACAATGAGCAGTTCTTC.

This chain uses TRBV2 with TRBJ2-4, with D perhaps matching TRBD1 (6 bases). The germline gives CDR1 SNHLY, CDR2 FYNNEI. This CDR3 region has 16 residues. Trimming stripped 2 bases from V and 2 bases from J, with 13 bases between. The CDR3, as DNA: TGTGCCAGCAGTGAATTGGGCAGGGGAACCAAAAACATTCAGTACTTC. Translation: CASSELGRGTKNIQYF. The full variable domain, completed using reference TRBV2 and TRBJ2-4, is EPEVTQTPSHQVTQMGQEVILRCVPISNHLYFYWYRQILGQKVEFLVSFYNNEISEKSEIFDDQFSVERPDGSNFTLKIRSTKLEDSAMYFCASSELGRGTKNIQYFGAGTRLSVL.